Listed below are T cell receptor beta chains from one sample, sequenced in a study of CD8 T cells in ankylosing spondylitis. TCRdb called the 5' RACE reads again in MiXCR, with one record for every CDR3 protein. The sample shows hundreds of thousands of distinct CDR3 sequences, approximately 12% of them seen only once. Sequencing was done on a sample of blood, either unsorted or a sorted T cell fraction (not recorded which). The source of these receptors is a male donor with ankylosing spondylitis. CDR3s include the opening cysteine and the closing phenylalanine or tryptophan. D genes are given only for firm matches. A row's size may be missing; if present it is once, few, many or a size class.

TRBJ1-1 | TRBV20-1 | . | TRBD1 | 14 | TGCAGTGCTTTAGACAGGGGGCTTGCCACTGAAGCTTTCTTT | CSALDRGLATEAFF
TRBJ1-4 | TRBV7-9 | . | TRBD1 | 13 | TGTGCCAGCTTCGACAGGGCTATTGAAAAACTGTTTTTT | CASFDRAIEKLFF
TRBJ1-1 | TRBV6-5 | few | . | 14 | TGTGCCAGCAGTTACGGTTGGGGAGGCACTGAAGCTTTCTTT | CASSYGWGGTEAFF
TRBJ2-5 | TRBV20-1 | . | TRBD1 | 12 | TGCAGCCCGGGACAGGTTGGGGAGACCCAGTACTTC | CSPGQVGETQYF
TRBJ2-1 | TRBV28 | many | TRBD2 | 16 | TGTGCCAGCAGTTTATCTCTAGCGGGGGGATTCAATGAGCAGTTCTTC | CASSLSLAGGFNEQFF
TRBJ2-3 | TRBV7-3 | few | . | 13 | TGTGCCAGCAGCCAACCTAGCTTAGATACGCAGTATTTT | CASSQPSLDTQYF
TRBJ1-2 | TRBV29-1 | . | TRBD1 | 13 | TGCAGCATCAGGGACAGGGGGTTCTATGGCTACACCTTC | CSIRDRGFYGYTF
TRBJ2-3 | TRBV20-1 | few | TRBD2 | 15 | TGCAGTGCTAGAGACCTGACTAGCGGCACAGATACGCAGTATTTT | CSARDLTSGTDTQYF
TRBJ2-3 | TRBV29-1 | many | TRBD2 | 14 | TGCAGCGCCGGACTAGCGGGAGCGGCAGATACGCAGTATTTT | CSAGLAGAADTQYF
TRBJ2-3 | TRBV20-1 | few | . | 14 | TGCAGTGCTGCTGGTCGGGAGATCACAGATACGCAGTATTTT | CSAAGREITDTQYF
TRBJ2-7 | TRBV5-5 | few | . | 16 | TGTGCCAGCAGCTTGGGAGTGCGCCACTCACCCTACGAGCAGTACTTC | CASSLGVRHSPYEQYF
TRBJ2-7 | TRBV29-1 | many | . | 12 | TGCAGCGGTCAGTACGACTCCTACGAGCAGTACTTC | CSGQYDSYEQYF
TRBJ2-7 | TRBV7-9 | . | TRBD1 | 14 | TGTGCCAGCACCTCCGGGACAGACTCCAACGAGCAGTACTTC | CASTSGTDSNEQYF
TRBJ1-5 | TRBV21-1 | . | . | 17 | TGTGCCAGCAGCAAAGAGGGGTGGTTCGGTGGGGAACAGCCCCAGCATTTT | CASSKEGWFGGEQPQHF
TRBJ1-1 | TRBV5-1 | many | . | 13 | TGCGCCAGCAGCCCACAGGCGAACACTGAAGCTTTCTTT | CASSPQANTEAFF
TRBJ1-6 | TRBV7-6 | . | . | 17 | TGTGCCAGCAGCTTAGAAGATCCAGCTCATCGGAATTCACCCCTCCACTTT | CASSLEDPAHRNSPLHF
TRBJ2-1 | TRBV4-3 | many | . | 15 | TGCGCCAGCAGCCAAGGGATTAGCTACCTTCATGAGCAGTTCTTC | CASSQGISYLHEQFF
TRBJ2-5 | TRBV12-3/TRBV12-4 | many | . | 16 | TGTGCCAGCAGCCGACGCGCCAGGGATTCCCAAGAGACCCAGTACTTC | CASSRRARDSQETQYF
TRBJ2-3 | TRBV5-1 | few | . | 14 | TGCGCCAGCAGCTTGGCCGTGGGGTCAGATACGCAGTATTTT | CASSLAVGSDTQYF
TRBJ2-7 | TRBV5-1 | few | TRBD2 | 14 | TGCGCCAGCAGCCCCAATAGCGGGTCCGACGAGCAGTACTTC | CASSPNSGSDEQYF
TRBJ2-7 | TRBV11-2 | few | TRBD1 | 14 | TGTGCCAGCAGCGTAGACAGGGGATCCTACGAGCAGTACTTC | CASSVDRGSYEQYF
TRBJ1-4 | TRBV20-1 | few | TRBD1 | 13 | TGCAGTGCCTCGACAGGGAGGCAGGAAAAACTGTTTTTT | CSASTGRQEKLFF